This passage covers 26 T cell receptor beta chains from one sample sequenced in a study of blood T cell repertoires in COVID-19. Repertoires were generated with immunoSEQ multiplex PCR, while TCRdb's copy carries only in-frame clones and drops some. The table lists roughly 220,000 clones, around 83% of them singletons, with approximately 7.6% in the top ten. Sequenced material: peripheral blood. These receptors all come from a woman of 80 years or more with COVID-19, enrolled during active disease.

The chain couples TRBV7-2 to TRBJ1-5; a possible D gene is TRBD1 (5 bases). Per the germline V gene, CDR1 is SGHTA and CDR2 is FQGNSA. The CDR3 loop spans 16 amino acids. V lost 0 bases to trimming and J lost 1 base, with 10 bases between them. The CDR3 loop reads CASSLAVTESNQPQHF. The CDR3 region has the DNA TGTGCCAGCAGCTTAGCTGTGACAGAAAGCAATCAGCCCCAGCATTTT.

As concerns this clone: The sample holds other DNA sequences that translate to the same CDR3. This rearrangement joins TRBV7-3 to TRBJ1-1; tentative D call: TRBD1 (6 bases). The CDR3 loop spans 13 amino acids. V was cut by 3 bases and J by 1 base, with 6 bases left in between. CDR1 and CDR2 (germline): SGHTA, FQGTGA. In DNA form, the CDR3 reads TGTGCCAGCAGCTTGACAGGGAACACTGAAGCTTTCTTT. Its protein is CASSLTGNTEAFF.

The J gene is TRBJ1-1, the V gene TRBV6-5; the match to TRBD1 covers 8 bases. Germline assignment: CDR1 MNHEY and CDR2 SVGAGI. V trimming: 7 bases; J trimming: 4 bases; junction bases outside the gene matches: 8. The CDR3 covers 14 residues. The CDR3 sequence: CASIQTGAGTEAFF. In nucleotides, the CDR3 is TGTGCCAGCATCCAGACAGGGGCGGGCACTGAAGCTTTCTTT.

V is TRBV28 and J is TRBJ1-6; 7 nucleotides line up with TRBD1. Germline-derived CDR1 and CDR2 are MDHEN and SYDVKM. The CDR3 covers 15 residues. Unmatched junction bases numbered 8, after V lost 3 bases and J lost 9 bases. CDR3 amino acids: CASSFGTEHISPLHF. The DNA for the CDR3 is TGTGCCAGCAGTTTCGGGACAGAGCATATTTCACCCCTCCACTTT.

V and J are TRBV18 and TRBJ1-6, with D possibly matching TRBD1 (5 bases). CDR1 is KGHSH, CDR2 LQKENI, per germline. This CDR3 spans 16 amino acids. The V gene lost 2 bases and the J gene lost 5 bases, with 13 bases spanning the gap. CDR3 protein: CASSPKQGLNNSPLHF. Here the CDR3 DNA reads TGTGCCAGCTCACCAAAGCAGGGTCTAAATAATTCACCCCTCCACTTT.

The rearrangement links TRBV20-1 to TRBJ1-1, with D possibly matching TRBD1 (5 bases). Per germline, CDR1 DFQATT and CDR2 SNEGSKA (reference sequence). The CDR3 is made up of 11 amino acids. The V end lost 2 bases, the J end lost 7 bases, and 8 bases lay between the germline ends. The CDR3 is CSARRGFEAFF. CDR3 nucleotides: TGCAGTGCTAGAAGGGGTTTTGAAGCTTTCTTT.

V gene TRBV7-8 combines with J gene TRBJ1-2; TRBD1 might be the D (5 bases). Per germline, CDR1 SGHVS and CDR2 FQNEAQ. Trimming stripped 3 bases from V and 2 bases from J, with 13 bases between. This CDR3 has 15 amino acids. The CDR3 protein is CASSFDGRGNYGYTF. The CDR3 coding sequence is TGTGCCAGCAGCTTCGACGGGCGGGGGAACTATGGCTACACCTTC.

The CDR3 loop reads CASSTGLAGVQETQYF. For the CDR3, the DNA is TGTGCCAGCAGCACCGGACTAGCGGGGGTCCAAGAGACCCAGTACTTC. The J gene is TRBJ2-5, the V gene TRBV7-2, with 13 bases lining up with TRBD2. The trim removed 5 bases at V and 1 base at J, leaving 4 bases unmatched. The CDR3 has 16 residues. Germline CDR1 and CDR2: SGHTA and FQGNSA.

V gene TRBV7-8 combines with J gene TRBJ1-3; tentatively, D is TRBD1 (6 bases). CDR1 is SGHVS, CDR2 FQNEAQ, per germline. The length of the CDR3 is 14 residues. Trimming pared 5 bases from V and 3 bases from J, leaving 11 bases between. CDR3 nucleotides: TGTGCCAGCAGCCTGGGACAAGATGGAAACACCATATATTTT. Protein product: CASSLGQDGNTIYF.

The chain employs TRBV28 and TRBJ1-5; D is uncertain. The CDR3 extends over 13 amino acids. Germline CDR1 is MDHEN and CDR2 is SYDVKM. Between the trimmed V and J ends, which lost 10 bases and 10 bases, there was a span of 20 bases. CDR3 protein: CATSIKQTVPQHF. The CDR3 DNA reads TGTGCCACCTCAATAAAGCAAACAGTTCCCCAGCATTTT.

This clone was recorded at least ten times. The chain recombines TRBV7-3 with TRBJ2-2, with a possible D match to TRBD1 (6 bases). Trimming shortened V by 5 bases and J by 2 bases, and 15 bases separated the two germline ends. Germline assignment: CDR1 SGHTA and CDR2 FQGTGA. The length of the CDR3 is 16 residues. CDR3 coding DNA: TGTGCCAGCAGCCCTCAGGGGATCGGAAACACCGGGGAGCTGTTTTTT. This sequence encodes CASSPQGIGNTGELFF.

This chain connects TRBV5-1 to TRBJ2-2, with no clear D. Trimming shortened V by 0 bases and J by 1 base, and 7 bases separated the two germline ends. The CDR3 covers 15 residues. Germline V gene sequence: CDR1 SGHRS, CDR2 YFSETQ. The CDR3 protein is CASSLAPGNTGELFF. The CDR3, as DNA: TGCGCCAGCAGCTTGGCCCCGGGGAACACCGGGGAGCTGTTTTTT.

The genes are TRBV9 and TRBJ2-2, with D perhaps TRBD1 (6 bases). The CDR3 has 17 amino acids. Trimming removed 1 base at V and 4 bases at J, with 17 bases between. Germline V lookup: CDR1 SGDLS, CDR2 YYNGEE. This CDR3 is CASSVRSGDVITGELFF. CDR3 nucleotides: TGTGCCAGCAGCGTACGGTCAGGGGACGTTATCACCGGGGAGCTGTTTTTT.

The CDR3 sequence is CASSTRTGVADTQYF. The CDR3 DNA sequence: TGTGCCAGCAGCACGCGGACAGGGGTGGCAGATACGCAGTATTTT. The rearrangement uses TRBV7-8 and TRBJ2-3; 9 positions match TRBD1. With 5 bases clipped from V and 4 bases from J, the junction kept 7 bases outside the gene matches. There are 15 residues in the CDR3. The V gene's germline CDR1 is SGHVS and CDR2 FQNEAQ.

This clone was counted a few times. The chain recombines TRBV6-6 with TRBJ1-3; D gene uncertain. Germline V gives CDR1 MNHNY, CDR2 SVGAGI (reference sequence). V gave up 2 bases and J gave up 4 bases, with 3 bases separating them. This CDR3 has 12 residues. The CDR3 spells CASSYLGNTIYF. CDR3 bases: TGTGCCAGCAGTTACCTGGGAAACACCATATATTTT.

The chain links TRBV2 to TRBJ1-6, with D unclear. Germline loops: CDR1 SNHLY, CDR2 FYNNEI. Trimming shortened V by 4 bases and J by 10 bases, and 11 bases separated the two germline ends. CDR3 size: 13 residues. This CDR3 reads CASSVRDISPLHF. Here the CDR3 DNA reads TGTGCCAGCAGTGTACGGGATATCTCACCCCTCCACTTT.

V is TRBV7-3 and J is TRBJ1-3; a weak D match, TRBD1 (6 bases). V gave up 2 bases and J gave up 0 bases, with 8 bases separating them. CDR3 size: 15 residues. Germline CDR1 and CDR2: SGHTA and FQGTGA. The DNA of the CDR3 is TGTGCCAGCAGCTTAGGGGGCTTCTCTGGAAACACCATATATTTT. It translates to CASSLGGFSGNTIYF.

V gene TRBV23-1 combines with J gene TRBJ1-5, with 12 bases fitting TRBD1. TRBV23-1 is an ORF for which the function is uncertain. The CDR3 sequence is 18 residues long. Losses at the gene ends were 0 bases for V and 0 bases for J; bases not matched to a gene: 3. The CDR3 sequence: CASSQSGQGAYSNQPQHF. The DNA for the CDR3 is TGCGCCAGCAGTCAATCGGGACAGGGGGCTTATAGCAATCAGCCCCAGCATTTT.

The V call is TRBV6-6, the J call TRBJ1-2, with D possibly being TRBD1 (6 bases). CDR3 length equals 14 residues. Germline V gene data show CDR1 as MNHNY and CDR2 as SVGAGI (reference sequence). Trimming removed 4 bases from V and 11 bases from J, with 20 bases in between. CDR3 loop: CASSLTTGILGYTF. The DNA of the CDR3 is TGTGCCAGCAGTTTAACCACAGGGATACTAGGGTACACCTTC.

This clone was seen just once. The V and J genes are TRBV5-8 and TRBJ2-1, with 8 bases aligning to TRBD2. The CDR3 has 16 amino acids. V gave up 0 bases and J gave up 8 bases; unmatched junction bases: 10. Germline V gives CDR1 SGHTS, CDR2 YDEGEE. The chain's CDR3 is CASSLGSGGMGDEQFF. CDR3 nucleotide sequence: TGTGCCAGCAGCTTGGGGTCGGGAGGGATGGGCGATGAGCAGTTCTTC.

The gene calls are TRBV6-2 or TRBV6-3 and TRBJ1-5; D call uncertain. CDR1 is MNHEY, CDR2 SVGEGT, per germline. V lost 0 bases and J 7 bases, leaving 7 bases between the germline ends. The CDR3 has 13 amino acids. In nucleotides, the CDR3 is TGTGCCAGCAGTTACTCGACTTTCCAGCCCCAGCATTTT. Translation gives CASSYSTFQPQHF.

The rearrangement links TRBV19 to TRBJ1-5, with a possible D match to TRBD1 (5 bases). CDR1 LNHDA and CDR2 SQIVND come from the germline V gene (reference sequence). The CDR3 has 15 amino acids. V lost 6 bases, J lost 2 bases, and 14 bases lay in between. This chain's CDR3 is CASRPRVAGNQPQHF. The CDR3 bases are TGTGCCAGTAGGCCCAGGGTGGCGGGCAATCAGCCCCAGCATTTT.

The chain links TRBV3-1 (or the pseudogene TRBV3-2) to TRBJ2-1; 9 bases are a match to TRBD1. This CDR3 spans 15 amino acids. J gave up 7 bases and V 5 bases, and 9 bases lay outside the gene matches. Germline V CDR1 and CDR2: LGHDT, YNNKEL (reference sequence). The CDR3 nucleotides read TGTGCCAGCAGCTACGGGACAGGGAGACTAAATGAGCAGTTCTTC. Amino acids: CASSYGTGRLNEQFF.

The V call is TRBV4-3, the J call TRBJ1-6; 8 bases agree with TRBD1. Germline loops: CDR1 LGHNA, CDR2 YSLEER. This CDR3 region has 15 residues. Losses at the gene ends were 0 bases for V and 10 bases for J; bases not matched to a gene: 5. This CDR3 is CASSQDGTGRSPLHF. The CDR3 DNA reads as TGCGCCAGCAGCCAAGATGGGACAGGACGCTCACCCCTCCACTTT.

The chain links TRBV7-2 to TRBJ1-2; D is uncertain. The CDR3 runs 13 residues. CDR1 and CDR2 (germline): SGHTA, FQGNSA. The ends were cut back, 3 bases at V and 4 bases at J, with 9 bases in the middle. CDR3 loop: CASSFEQIYGYTF. CDR3 bases: TGTGCCAGCAGCTTCGAACAGATCTATGGCTACACCTTC.

The chain recombines TRBV4-1 with TRBJ2-2; TRBD1 aligns across 7 bases. Germline loops: CDR1 MGHRA, CDR2 YSYEKL. This CDR3 comprises 16 residues. J was trimmed by 9 bases and V by 0 bases; bases with no gene match: 10. CDR3 amino acids: CASSQETGTVHRELFF. The CDR3 DNA reads TGCGCCAGCAGCCAAGAAACCGGGACAGTACACCGGGAGCTGTTTTTT.